This TCR beta chain stems from a study of blood T cell repertoires in COVID-19. Study context: Whether acute or convalescent, the COVID-19 samples came from the United States, Italy and Spain.

V shed 2 bases and J 6 bases; nucleotides not matched to a gene: 8. The germline CDR1 and CDR2 sequences are SEHNR and FQNEAQ (reference sequence). The CDR3 sequence is 16 residues long. The sample holds one count of this clone. The repertoire was sequenced with immunoSEQ multiplex PCR; TCRdb's copy has only in-frame clones and lacks some. Of about 240,000 clones in the sample, 80% to 85% were seen once. The chain uses TRBV7-9 and TRBJ1-5; TRBD1 matches 9 bases. Material: peripheral blood. The receptor's source is a woman older than 75 with COVID-19, enrolled during active disease. The CDR3 region is CASSLTRTGASQPQHF. CDR3 bases: TGTGCCAGCAGCTTAACCCGGACAGGGGCCAGTCAGCCCCAGCATTTT.